The 9 T cell receptor beta chains reported below all come from one sample, sequenced in a study of blood T cell repertoires in COVID-19. Profiled with immunoSEQ multiplex PCR; TCRdb holds only in-frame clones, not every one. The sample gives roughly 120,000 clones, roughly nine tenths of which show up once; approximately 8.7% is in the top ten. Source material: peripheral blood. The receptors were gathered from a man in his 70s who had recovered from COVID-19.

The chain employs TRBV2 and TRBJ2-5, with TRBD1 matching 7 bases. CDR3 length equals 13 residues. J gave up 7 bases and V 8 bases, and 10 bases lay outside the gene matches. The germline gives CDR1 SNHLY, CDR2 FYNNEI. The CDR3 here is CASDIGGAGTQYF. The CDR3 nucleotides are TGTGCCAGCGATATAGGGGGCGCGGGGACCCAGTACTTC.

The chain combines TRBV11-2 with TRBJ2-5, with a possible D match to TRBD1 (5 bases). This CDR3 contains 16 residues. Germline assignment: CDR1 SGHAT and CDR2 FQNNGV. Trimming pared 0 bases from V and 1 base from J, leaving 12 bases between. CDR3 DNA sequence: TGTGCCAGCAGCTTAGAGTCCAGGGCAGGCCAAGAGACCCAGTACTTC. This gives the protein CASSLESRAGQETQYF.

The chain has TRBV5-1 and TRBJ1-1; no clear D. Germline V gene lookup returns CDR1 SGHRS and CDR2 YFSETQ. The CDR3 spans 15 residues. V dropped 5 bases and J dropped 5 bases, with 19 bases sitting between them. CDR3 nucleotides: TGCGCCAGCAGGTTTTCGACAAATCCGAAGACTGAAGCTTTCTTT. This sequence encodes CASRFSTNPKTEAFF.

V and J are TRBV6-5 and TRBJ1-1; possible D gene TRBD1, 5 bases. Germline CDR1 is MNHEY and CDR2 is SVGAGI. This CDR3 comprises 15 residues. Trimming shortened V by 5 bases and J by 8 bases, and 21 bases separated the two germline ends. The CDR3 loop reads CASSPGWQGRTEAFF. Written as DNA, the CDR3 is TGTGCCAGCAGTCCTGGTTGGCAGGGAAGGACAGAAGCTTTCTTT.

This clone was detected once. The CDR3 nucleotides are TGTGCCAGCTCACCCGGGACAAAGTATGGCTACACCTTC. Residues: CASSPGTKYGYTF. The chain joins TRBV18 to TRBJ1-2, with D possibly TRBD1 on 6 matching bases. Trimming removed 3 bases at V and 5 bases at J, with 10 bases between. The length of the CDR3 is 13 residues. CDR1 is KGHSH and CDR2 is LQKENI in the germline V gene.

The chain links TRBV9 to TRBJ2-7; 7 bases match TRBD1. V shed 4 bases and J 0 bases; nucleotides not matched to a gene: 4. The CDR3 is 14 amino acids. CDR1 SGDLS and CDR2 YYNGEE come from the germline V gene. CDR3 sequence: CASSPRQGSYEQYF. The CDR3 DNA reads as TGTGCCAGCAGCCCCAGACAGGGCTCCTACGAGCAGTACTTC.

The rearrangement uses TRBV11-3 and TRBJ1-6, with 7 bases lining up with TRBD1. Germline V CDR1 and CDR2: SGHNT, YENEEA. V lost 3 bases and J lost 8; bases outside the gene matches: 1. The CDR3 is 13 amino acids. CDR3 sequence reads: CASSFDRDSPLHF. CDR3 sequence (DNA): TGTGCCAGCAGCTTCGACAGGGATTCACCCCTCCACTTT.

J is TRBJ1-2 and V is TRBV6-1; D is unresolved. Per the germline V gene, CDR1 is MNHNS and CDR2 is SASEGT. This CDR3 is 14 amino acids long. With 0 bases removed from V and 3 bases from J, the gap between germline ends came to 8 bases. The CDR3 protein is CASSEAVAHYGYTF. As DNA, the CDR3 is TGTGCCAGCAGTGAAGCAGTAGCGCACTATGGCTACACCTTC.

This clone was recorded only once. The chain uses TRBV7-9 and TRBJ2-5; D possibly corresponds to TRBD1 (6 bases). Germline V gene lookup returns CDR1 SEHNR and CDR2 FQNEAQ (reference sequence). This CDR3 contains 16 residues. V was pared by 3 bases and J by 3 bases, with 17 bases between. The CDR3: CASSFVPPGAKETQYF. CDR3 in DNA: TGTGCCAGCAGCTTCGTTCCGCCAGGGGCGAAAGAGACCCAGTACTTC.